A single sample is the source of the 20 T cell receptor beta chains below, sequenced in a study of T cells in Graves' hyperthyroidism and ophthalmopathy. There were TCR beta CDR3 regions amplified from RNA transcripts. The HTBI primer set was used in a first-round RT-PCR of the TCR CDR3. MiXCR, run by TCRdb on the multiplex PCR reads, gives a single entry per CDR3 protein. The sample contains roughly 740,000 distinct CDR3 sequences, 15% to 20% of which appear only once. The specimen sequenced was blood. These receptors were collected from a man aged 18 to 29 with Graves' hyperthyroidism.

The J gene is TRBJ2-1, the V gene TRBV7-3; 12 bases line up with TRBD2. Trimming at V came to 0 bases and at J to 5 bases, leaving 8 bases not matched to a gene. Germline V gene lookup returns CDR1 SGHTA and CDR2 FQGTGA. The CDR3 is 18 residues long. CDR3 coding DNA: TGTGCCAGCAGCTTAACTCCCCTAGCGGGAGGGCCGCACAATGAGCAGTTCTTC. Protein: CASSLTPLAGGPHNEQFF. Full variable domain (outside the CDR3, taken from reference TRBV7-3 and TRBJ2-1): GAGVSQTPSNKVTEKGKYVELRCDPISGHTALYWYRQSLGQGPEFLIYFQGTGAADDSGLPNDRFFAVRPEGSVSTLKIQRTERGDSAVYLCASSLTPLAGGPHNEQFFGPGTRLTVL.

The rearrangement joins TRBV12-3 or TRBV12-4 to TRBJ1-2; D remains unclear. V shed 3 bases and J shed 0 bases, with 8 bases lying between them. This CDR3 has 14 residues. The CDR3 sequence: CASSFYQSNYGYTF. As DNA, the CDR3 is TGTGCCAGCAGTTTCTACCAATCTAACTATGGCTACACCTTC.

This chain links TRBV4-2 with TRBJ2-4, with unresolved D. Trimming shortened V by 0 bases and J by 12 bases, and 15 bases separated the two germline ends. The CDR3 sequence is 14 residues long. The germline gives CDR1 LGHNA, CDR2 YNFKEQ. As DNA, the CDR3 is TGTGCCAGCAGCCAAGATTCCCTTTCAACGGATCAGTACTTC. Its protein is CASSQDSLSTDQYF.

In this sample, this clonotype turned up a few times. DNA of the CDR3: TGCGCCAGCAGCTTGGATCTAGGGGCCTACGAGCAGTACTTC. This codes for CASSLDLGAYEQYF. This sequence joins TRBV5-1 and TRBJ2-7; tentatively, D is TRBD1 (5 bases). This CDR3 region has 14 residues. The V gene lost 0 bases and the J gene lost 2 bases, with 9 bases spanning the gap. CDR1 is SGHRS, CDR2 YFSETQ, per germline.

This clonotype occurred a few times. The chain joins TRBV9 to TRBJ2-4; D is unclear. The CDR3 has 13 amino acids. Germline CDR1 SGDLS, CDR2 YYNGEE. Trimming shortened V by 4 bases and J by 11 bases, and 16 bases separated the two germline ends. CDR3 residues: CASSQTPEGVQYF. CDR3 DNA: TGTGCCAGCAGCCAAACCCCCGAAGGTGTTCAGTACTTC.

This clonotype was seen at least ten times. The CDR3 sequence is CASRLAGAPEQFF. CDR3 DNA: TGTGCCAGCCGACTAGCGGGAGCCCCTGAGCAGTTCTTC. This chain links TRBV6-1 with TRBJ2-1; 12 bases agree with TRBD2. The ends lost 8 bases at V and 9 bases at J; junction bases unmatched: 5. This CDR3 has 13 amino acids. The germline CDR1 and CDR2 sequences are MNHNS and SASEGT.

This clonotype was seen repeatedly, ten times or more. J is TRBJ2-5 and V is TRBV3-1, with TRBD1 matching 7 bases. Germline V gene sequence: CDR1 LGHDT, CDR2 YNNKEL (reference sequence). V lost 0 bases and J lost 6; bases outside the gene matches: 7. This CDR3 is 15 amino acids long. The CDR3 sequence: CASSQEGQAVKTQYF. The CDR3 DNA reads TGTGCCAGCAGCCAAGAAGGACAGGCCGTGAAGACCCAGTACTTC.

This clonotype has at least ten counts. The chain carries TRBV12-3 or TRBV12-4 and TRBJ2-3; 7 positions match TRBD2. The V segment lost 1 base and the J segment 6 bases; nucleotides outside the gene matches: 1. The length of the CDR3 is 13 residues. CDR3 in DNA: TGTGCCAGCAGTTTAGTCGGGAGGGATACGCAGTATTTT. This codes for CASSLVGRDTQYF.

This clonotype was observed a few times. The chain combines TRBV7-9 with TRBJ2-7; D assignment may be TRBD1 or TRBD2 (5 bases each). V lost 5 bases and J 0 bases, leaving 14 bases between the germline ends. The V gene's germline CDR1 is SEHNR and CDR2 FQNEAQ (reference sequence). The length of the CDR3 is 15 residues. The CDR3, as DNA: TGTGCCAGCAGCGTCCGGGACCCAAGCTCCTACGAGCAGTACTTC. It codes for CASSVRDPSSYEQYF.

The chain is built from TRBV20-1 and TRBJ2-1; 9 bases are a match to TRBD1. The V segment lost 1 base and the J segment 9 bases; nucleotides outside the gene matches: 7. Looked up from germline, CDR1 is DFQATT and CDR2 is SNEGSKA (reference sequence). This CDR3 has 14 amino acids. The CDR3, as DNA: TGCAGTGCTAGAGCCGGGACAGGGAACGCTGAGCAGTTCTTC. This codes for CSARAGTGNAEQFF.

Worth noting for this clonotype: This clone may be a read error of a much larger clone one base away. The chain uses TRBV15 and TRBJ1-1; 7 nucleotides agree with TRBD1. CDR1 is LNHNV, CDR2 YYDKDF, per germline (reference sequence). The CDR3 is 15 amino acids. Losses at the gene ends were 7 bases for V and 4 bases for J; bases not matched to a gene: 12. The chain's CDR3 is CATNRPGQLGTEAFF. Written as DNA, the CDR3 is TGTGCCACCAACAGGCCGGGACAGCTGGGCACTGAAGCTTTCTTT. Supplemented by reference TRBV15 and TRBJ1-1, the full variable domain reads DAMVIQNPRYQVTQFGKPVTLSCSQTLNHNVMYWYQQKSSQAPKLLFHYYDKDFNNEADTPDNFQSRRPNTSFCFLDIRSPGLGDTAMYLCATNRPGQLGTEAFFGQGTRLTVV.

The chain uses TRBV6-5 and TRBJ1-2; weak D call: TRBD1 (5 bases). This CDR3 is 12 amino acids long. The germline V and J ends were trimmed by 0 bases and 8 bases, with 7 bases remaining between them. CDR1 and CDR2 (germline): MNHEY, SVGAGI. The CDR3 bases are TGTGCCAGCAGTTACTCGAAGGGGGGCTACACCTTC. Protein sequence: CASSYSKGGYTF.

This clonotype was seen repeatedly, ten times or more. Here the CDR3 reads CASSTAGTGGQVEQYF. The CDR3 DNA is TGTGCCAGCAGCACGGCCGGGACAGGGGGGCAGGTCGAGCAGTACTTC. The chain is built from TRBV5-8 and TRBJ2-7; 11 bases map to TRBD1. Trimming removed 4 bases from V and 6 bases from J; junction bases left unmatched: 12. The CDR3 extends over 16 amino acids. The germline V gene encodes CDR1 SGHTS and CDR2 YDEGEE.

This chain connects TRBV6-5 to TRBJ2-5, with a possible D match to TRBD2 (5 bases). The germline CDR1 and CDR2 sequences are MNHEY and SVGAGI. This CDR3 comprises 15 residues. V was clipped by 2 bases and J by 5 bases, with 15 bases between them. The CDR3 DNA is TGTGCCAGCAGTTACGGTAGCGACGACCTGGAGACCCAGTACTTC. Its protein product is CASSYGSDDLETQYF.

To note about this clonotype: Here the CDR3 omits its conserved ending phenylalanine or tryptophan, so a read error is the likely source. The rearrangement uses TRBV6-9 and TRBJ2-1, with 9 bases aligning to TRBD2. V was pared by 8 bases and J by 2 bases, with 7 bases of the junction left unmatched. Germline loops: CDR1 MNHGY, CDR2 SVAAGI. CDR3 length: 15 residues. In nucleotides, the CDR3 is TGTGCCAGCGGTAATAGCGGGAGTACCTACAATGAGCAGTTCATC. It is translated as CASGNSGSTYNEQFI.

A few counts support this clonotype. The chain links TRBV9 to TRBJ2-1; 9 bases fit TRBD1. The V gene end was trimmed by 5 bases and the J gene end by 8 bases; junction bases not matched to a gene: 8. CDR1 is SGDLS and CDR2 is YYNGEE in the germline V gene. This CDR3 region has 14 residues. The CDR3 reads CASRGGQGMDEQFF. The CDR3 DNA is TGTGCCAGCAGGGGAGGACAGGGGATGGATGAGCAGTTCTTC.

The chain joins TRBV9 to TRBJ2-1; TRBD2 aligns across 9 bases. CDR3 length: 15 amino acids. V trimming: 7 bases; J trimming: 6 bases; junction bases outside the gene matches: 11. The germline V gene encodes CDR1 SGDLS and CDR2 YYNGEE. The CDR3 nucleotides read TGTGCCAGCGGGCGGGAGGGCCGGGGTACCAATGAGCAGTTCTTC. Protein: CASGREGRGTNEQFF.

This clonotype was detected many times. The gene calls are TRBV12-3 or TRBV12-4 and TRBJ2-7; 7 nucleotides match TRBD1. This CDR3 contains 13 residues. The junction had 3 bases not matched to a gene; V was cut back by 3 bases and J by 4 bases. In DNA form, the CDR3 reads TGTGCCAGCAGTTTCCTGGGACAGTACGAGCAGTACTTC. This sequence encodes CASSFLGQYEQYF.

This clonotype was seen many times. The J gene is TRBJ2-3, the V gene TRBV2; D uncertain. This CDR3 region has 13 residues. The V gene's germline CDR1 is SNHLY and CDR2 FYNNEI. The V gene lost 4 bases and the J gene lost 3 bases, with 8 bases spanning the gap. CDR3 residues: CASSGGVTDTQYF. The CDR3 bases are TGTGCCAGCAGTGGAGGAGTGACAGATACGCAGTATTTT.

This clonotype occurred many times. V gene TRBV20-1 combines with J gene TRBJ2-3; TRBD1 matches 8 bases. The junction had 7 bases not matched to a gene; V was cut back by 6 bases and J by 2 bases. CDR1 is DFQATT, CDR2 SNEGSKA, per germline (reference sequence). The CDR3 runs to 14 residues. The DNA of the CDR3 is TGCAGTGCCGAGGGACAGGTGATCACAGATACGCAGTATTTT. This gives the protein CSAEGQVITDTQYF.